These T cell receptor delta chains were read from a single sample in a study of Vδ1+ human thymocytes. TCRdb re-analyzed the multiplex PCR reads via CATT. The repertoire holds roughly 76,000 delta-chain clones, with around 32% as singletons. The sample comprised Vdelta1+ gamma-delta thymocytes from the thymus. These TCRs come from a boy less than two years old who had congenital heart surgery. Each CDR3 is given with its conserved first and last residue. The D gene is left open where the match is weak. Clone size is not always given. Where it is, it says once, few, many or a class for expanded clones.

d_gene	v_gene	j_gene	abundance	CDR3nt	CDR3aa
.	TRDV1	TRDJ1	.	TGTGCTCTTGGGAACCTCATGACCGGAAAAGGTCCGCGCTTCCTTTGGCCAACTAAGTACACCGATAAACTCATCTTT	CALGNLMTGKGPRFLWPTKYTDKLIF
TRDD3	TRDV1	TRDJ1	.	TGTGCTCTTGGGGAACTATACGGGGGATACTACCGCGATAAACTCATCTTT	CALGELYGGYYRDKLIF
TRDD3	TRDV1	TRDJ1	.	TGTGCTCTTGGGGAACAGCCACAGGGTGGGGGATACAACGATAAACTCATCTTT	CALGEQPQGGGYNDKLIF
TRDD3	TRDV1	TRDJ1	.	TGTGCTCTTGGGGAACACCTAGTACTGGGGGATACAGGTAAACTCATCTTT	CALGEHLVLGDTGKLIF
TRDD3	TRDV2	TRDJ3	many	TGTGCCTGTGACTCGTTACTGGGGGATACACCAAGCTCCTGGGACACCCGACAGATGTTTTTC	CACDSLLGDTPSSWDTRQMFF
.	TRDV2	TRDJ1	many	TGTGCCTGTGACACCAAATACGCGACCCGCGGTAAACTCATCTTT	CACDTKYATRGKLIF
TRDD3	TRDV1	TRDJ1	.	TGTGCTCTTGGGGGGATTCTTCCTACTCTGCGTACTGGGGGATACAGTCATAAACTCATCTTT	CALGGILPTLRTGGYSHKLIF
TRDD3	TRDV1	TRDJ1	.	TGTGCTCTTGGGGAACAACAACTCGGTCTTAATCTGGGGGTCCCGAACACCGATAAACTCATCTTT	CALGEQQLGLNLGVPNTDKLIF
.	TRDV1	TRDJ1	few	TGTGCTCTTGGGGAACTAGCATGGGTCCCTAGTTGGCGCAAGTCTACGCCTGGTTGGGACACCGATAAACTCATCTTT	CALGELAWVPSWRKSTPGWDTDKLIF
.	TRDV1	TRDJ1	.	TGTGCTCTTGGGGAAACCTTGTCTACGGCGGGGGGGACCGATAAACTCATCTTT	CALGETLSTAGGTDKLIF
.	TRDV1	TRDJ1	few	TGTGCTCTTGGGGAAGGATGGCCCGATAAACTCATCTTT	CALGEGWPDKLIF
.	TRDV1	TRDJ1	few	TGTGCTCTTGGGGAAATTAGTCCGTACACGCGACCCGGCAACCCAACCTATAAACTCATCTTT	CALGEISPYTRPGNPTYKLIF
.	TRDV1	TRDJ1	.	TGTGCTCTTGGGGAACCAGGGGCTGGGGCCCCGGAGACCGATAAACTCATCTTT	CALGEPGAGAPETDKLIF
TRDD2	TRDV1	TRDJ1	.	TGTGCTCTTGGGGATGAAGGCCTTCCTCTACGATGGCCGGTGGGGAAACTCATCTTT	CALGDEGLPLRWPVGKLIF